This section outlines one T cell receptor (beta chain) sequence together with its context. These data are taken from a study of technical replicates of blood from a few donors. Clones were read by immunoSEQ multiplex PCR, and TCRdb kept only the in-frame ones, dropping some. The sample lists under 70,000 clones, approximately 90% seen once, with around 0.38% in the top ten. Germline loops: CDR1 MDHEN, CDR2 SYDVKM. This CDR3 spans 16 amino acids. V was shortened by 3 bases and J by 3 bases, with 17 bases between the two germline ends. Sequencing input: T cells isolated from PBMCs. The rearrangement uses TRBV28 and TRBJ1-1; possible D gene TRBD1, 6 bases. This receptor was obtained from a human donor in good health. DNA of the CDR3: TGTGCCAGCAGTTTTCCTTACAGGGTTGGGGACACTGAAGCTTTCTTT. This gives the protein CASSFPYRVGDTEAFF.